The following is a T cell receptor (beta chain) sequence with its context. This clonotype is characterized as large (0.1 to 1%). Its antigen remains undetermined. There are no base qualities to consult, and no much larger clone falls within one base. This sample was taken from a study of regulatory and conventional T cells in breast cancer (dated by TCRdb to 2015 to 2017). The germline V gene gives CDR1 as SNHLY and CDR2 as FYNNEI. V and J lose 5 bases and 0 bases, and a span of 11 bases separates them. The CDR3 runs 14 amino acids, cysteine and phenylalanine included. Of all the DNA, just the CDR3 is kept, 42 bases in frame from base 1. Library creation used PCR. Sequencing relied on a 454 GS FLX Titanium. TCRdb itself trimmed the public reads at Q25 with fastp, ran MiXCR and retained productive beta chains. Merged by CDR3 protein, the rows form single entries marked with the most common genes and DNA. Here the sample has some 1,200 distinct CDR3 sequences; around 40% occur a single time. Clones ranked in the top ten supply around 19% of the sample.

This receptor was taken from a female donor with breast cancer. This sequence uses TRBV2 and TRBJ2-7, with the identity of the D gene unclear. Input material: regulatory T cells from blood. The nucleotide sequence reads TGTGCCAGCAGTTTCACGTGGACCTCCTACGAGCAGTACTTC. Its translation reads: CASSFTWTSYEQYF.